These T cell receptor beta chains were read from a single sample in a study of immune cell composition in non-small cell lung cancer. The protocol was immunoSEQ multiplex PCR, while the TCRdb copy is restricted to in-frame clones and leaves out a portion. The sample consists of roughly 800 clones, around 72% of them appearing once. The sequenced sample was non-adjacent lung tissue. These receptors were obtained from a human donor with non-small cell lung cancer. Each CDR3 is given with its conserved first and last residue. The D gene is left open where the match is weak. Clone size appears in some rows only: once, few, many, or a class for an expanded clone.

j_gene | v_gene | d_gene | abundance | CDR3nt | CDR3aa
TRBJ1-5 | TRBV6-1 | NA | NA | TGTGCCAGCAGTGAAGAGGACAGTTTTTTTTATAGCAATCAGCCCCAGCATTTT | CASSEEDSFFYSNQPQHF
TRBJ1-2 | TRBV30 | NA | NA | TGTGCCTGGAGTAAAAGTAACAGGGCGGGGGACTATGGCTACACCTTC | CAWSKSNRAGDYGYTF
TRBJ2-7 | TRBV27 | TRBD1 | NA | TGTGCCAGCAGCTCTCGACAGGGCTACGAGCAGTACTTC | CASSSRQGYEQYF
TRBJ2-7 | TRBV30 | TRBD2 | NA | TGTGCCTGGAGTGAGGGACTAGCGGGAGAGAGGGCCTACGAGCAGTACTTC | CAWSEGLAGERAYEQYF
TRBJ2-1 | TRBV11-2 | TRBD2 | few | TGTGCCAGCAGCTTAGAGTTGCGGGGGGACAATGAGCAGTTCTTC | CASSLELRGDNEQFF
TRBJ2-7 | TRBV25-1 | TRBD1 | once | TGTGCCAGCAGTGAGTGGACAGGGGAGGACTACGAGCAGTACTTC | CASSEWTGEDYEQYF
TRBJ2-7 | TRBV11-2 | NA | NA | TGTGCCAGCAGCTTAAGTGCGGCCGGGGTAGGCTACGAGCAGTACTTC | CASSLSAAGVGYEQYF
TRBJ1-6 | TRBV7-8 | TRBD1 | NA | TGTGCCAGCAGCTTCGCGACAGGGAAAGATTCACCCCTCCACTTT | CASSFATGKDSPLHF
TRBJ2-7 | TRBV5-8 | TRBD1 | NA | TGTGCCAGCAGCTTGGAGGGACAGGGGGTGTACGAGCAGTACTTC | CASSLEGQGVYEQYF
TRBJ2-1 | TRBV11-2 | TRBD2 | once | TGTGCCAGCAGCTTAGATAGCGGGTGGGTCGGGCAGCAGTTCTTC | CASSLDSGWVGQQFF
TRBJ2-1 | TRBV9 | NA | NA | TGTGCCAGCAGCGTAGGAGACAGAAGCTCCTACAATGAGCAGTTCTTC | CASSVGDRSSYNEQFF
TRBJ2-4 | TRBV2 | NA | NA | TGTGCCAGCAGTGAAGAGAGAGCCAAAAACATTCAGTACTTC | CASSEERAKNIQYF
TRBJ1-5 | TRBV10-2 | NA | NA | TGCGCCACCCTTCCAGGGTTCAATCAGCCCCAGCATTTT | CATLPGFNQPQHF
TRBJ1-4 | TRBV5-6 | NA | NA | TGTGCCAGCAGCTTGGGGGGCAGGTACGAAAAACTGTTTTTT | CASSLGGRYEKLFF
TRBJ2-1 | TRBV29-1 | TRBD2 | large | TGCAGCGTCTCCGGGACTAGCGTCTACAATGAGCAGTTCTTC | CSVSGTSVYNEQFF
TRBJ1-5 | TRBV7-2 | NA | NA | TGTGCCAGCAGCTTCGGGGGGGCCGATCAGCCCCAGCATTTT | CASSFGGADQPQHF
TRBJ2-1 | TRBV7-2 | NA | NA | TGTGCCAGCAGCTTAACGTCAGGCTACAATGAGCAGTTCTTC | CASSLTSGYNEQFF
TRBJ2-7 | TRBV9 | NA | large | TGTGCCAGCAGCGTCAGATGGGGGACTTCCTACGAGCAGTACTTC | CASSVRWGTSYEQYF
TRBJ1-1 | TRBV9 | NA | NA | TGTGCCAGCAGCGTGACAGGTAACACTGAAGCTTTCTTT | CASSVTGNTEAFF
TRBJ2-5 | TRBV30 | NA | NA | TGTGCCTGGAGTGCCCTAGTGGGAGAGACCCAGTACTTC | CAWSALVGETQYF
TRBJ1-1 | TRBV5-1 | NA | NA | TGCGCCAGCAGCCCCTCACCTGCGGCAATGGGCACTGAAGCTTTCTTT | CASSPSPAAMGTEAFF
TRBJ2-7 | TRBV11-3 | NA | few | TGTGCCAGCAGCTTGGACTCCCAGGGGATTTCCTACGAGCAGTACTTC | CASSLDSQGISYEQYF
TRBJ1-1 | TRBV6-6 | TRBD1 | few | TGTGCCAGCAGTTCGAATGACAGGGGGAACACTGAAGCTTTCTTT | CASSSNDRGNTEAFF
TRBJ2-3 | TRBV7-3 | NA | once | TGTGCCAGCAGCCAAACAGGGTCTAAGACAGATACGCAGTATTTT | CASSQTGSKTDTQYF
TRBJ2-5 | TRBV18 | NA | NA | TGTGCCAGCTCAGGAGGGTACCAAGAGACCCAGTACTTC | CASSGGYQETQYF
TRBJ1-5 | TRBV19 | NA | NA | TGTGCCAGTAGTATGCTACCGGGGGGGGGCAACAATCAGCCCCAGCATTTT | CASSMLPGGGNNQPQHF
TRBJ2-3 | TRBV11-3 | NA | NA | TGTGCCAGCAGCTTAGGAGGGAGCCCTCGAACAGATACGCAGTATTTT | CASSLGGSPRTDTQYF
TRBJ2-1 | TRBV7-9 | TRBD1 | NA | TGTGCCAGCAGCTTTAGGGACAGGGGAGAGCAGTTCTTC | CASSFRDRGEQFF
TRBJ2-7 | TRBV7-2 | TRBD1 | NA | TGTGCCATTGGACAGGGGGGGGGAAGGGGCGAGCAGTACTTC | CAIGQGGGRGEQYF
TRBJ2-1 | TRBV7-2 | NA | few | TGTGCCAGCAGCCATACAGGGAGGGCCTACAATGAGCAGTTCTTC | CASSHTGRAYNEQFF
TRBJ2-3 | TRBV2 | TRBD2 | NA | TGTGCCAGCAGTGAACTAGCGGGGGGGCCATCAGATACGCAGTATTTT | CASSELAGGPSDTQYF
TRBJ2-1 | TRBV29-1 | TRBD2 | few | TGCAGCGCTAAACTAGCGGGAGGAGGTAATGAGCAGTTCTTC | CSAKLAGGGNEQFF
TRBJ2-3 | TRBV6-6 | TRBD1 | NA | TGTGCCAGCAGTCCCGGGACAGGGGAGGTAGATACGCAGTATTTT | CASSPGTGEVDTQYF
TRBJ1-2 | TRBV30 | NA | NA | TGTGCCTGGAGTCAGCCGGGAGCCTATGGCTACACCTTC | CAWSQPGAYGYTF
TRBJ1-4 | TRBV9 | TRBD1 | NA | TGTGCCAGCAGCGTAGGACAGGGAAGTGAAAAACTGTTTTTT | CASSVGQGSEKLFF
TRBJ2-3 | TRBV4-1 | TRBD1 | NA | TGCGCCAGCAGCCTGTCCGGGACAGGGGCCGCAGATACGCAGTATTTT | CASSLSGTGAADTQYF
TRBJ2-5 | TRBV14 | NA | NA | TGTGCCAGCAGCAAGGGGGTGTTGAGGGAGACCCAGTACTTC | CASSKGVLRETQYF
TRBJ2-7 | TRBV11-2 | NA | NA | TGTGCCAGCAGCTTAGATGCGGAACCTGGTATCAGCTCCTACGAGCAGTACTTC | CASSLDAEPGISSYEQYF
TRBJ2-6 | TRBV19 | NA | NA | TGTGCCAGTAATGTGGACAGCAACTCTGGGGCCAACGTCCTGACTTTC | CASNVDSNSGANVLTF
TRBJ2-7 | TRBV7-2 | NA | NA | TGTGCCAGCAGCCCAGCAGGCAGGGGTGTCTACGAGCAGTACTTC | CASSPAGRGVYEQYF
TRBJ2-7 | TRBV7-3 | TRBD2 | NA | TGTGCCAGCAGCTTAGAAGCGGGACTAGGGTACGAGCAGTACTTC | CASSLEAGLGYEQYF
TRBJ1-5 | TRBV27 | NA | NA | TGTGCCAGCACAGCCCGGGGGAATAGCAATCAGCCCCAGCATTTT | CASTARGNSNQPQHF
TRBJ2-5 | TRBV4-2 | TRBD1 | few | TGTGCCAGCAGCCAGAGGGACAGCCAAGAGACCCAGTACTTC | CASSQRDSQETQYF
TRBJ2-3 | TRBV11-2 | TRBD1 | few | TGTGCCAGCAGCATGCAGGGGGAGTCTACGCAGTATTTT | CASSMQGESTQYF
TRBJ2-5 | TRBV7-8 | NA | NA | TGTGCCAGCAGCCCGGGACTGGGTGAGAAGACCCAGTACTTC | CASSPGLGEKTQYF
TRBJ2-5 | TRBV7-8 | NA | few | TGTGCCAGCAGCTTAGGACAGGACCCCCAAGAGACCCAGTACTTC | CASSLGQDPQETQYF
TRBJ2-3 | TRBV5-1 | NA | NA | TGCGCCAGCAGGTTATCCACAGGGGGCGCGGGGGGAGATACGCAGTATTTT | CASRLSTGGAGGDTQYF
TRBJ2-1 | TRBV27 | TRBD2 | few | TGTGCCAGCAGTCTCTACCCGGGGGAGGGAAACAATGAGCAGTTCTTC | CASSLYPGEGNNEQFF
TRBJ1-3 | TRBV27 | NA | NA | TGTGCCAGCAGTTTAGCGGCCAACCTTGGAAACACCATATATTTT | CASSLAANLGNTIYF
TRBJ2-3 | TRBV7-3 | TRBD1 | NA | TGTGCCAGCAGCCCACGACAGGGGGCAACAGATACGCAGTATTTT | CASSPRQGATDTQYF
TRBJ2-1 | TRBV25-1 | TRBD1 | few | TGTGCCAGCAGTGCCCGGACAGGGGGTACCTACAATGAGCAGTTCTTC | CASSARTGGTYNEQFF
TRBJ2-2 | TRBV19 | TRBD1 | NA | TGTGCCAGTAGTATAGACCGACAGGGCACCGGGGAGCTGTTTTTT | CASSIDRQGTGELFF